These T cell receptor beta chains were read from a single sample in a study of response to subunit inactivated influenza vaccine. MiXCR, applied by TCRdb to the RT-PCR reads, yields one record per CDR3 protein. Of under 500,000 distinct CDR3 sequences in the sample, about a tenth were seen once. Sequenced here: PBMCs from blood, sampled 45 days after vaccination. The source of these receptors is a man aged 45-65 years who received an inactivated influenza vaccine. CDR3s include the opening cysteine and the closing phenylalanine or tryptophan.

V gene	J gene	CDR3 protein
TRBV5-1	TRBJ2-7	CASYPGGGHTYEQYF
TRBV7-9	TRBJ1-4	CASSFAPGQRGEKLFF
TRBV6-5	TRBJ2-3	CASSSGTYTDTQYF
TRBV28	TRBJ2-7	CASSQTPTYEQYF
TRBV7-9	TRBJ2-7	CASSLVTARPTHEQYF
TRBV9	TRBJ2-3	CASSTRLAGIDTQYF
TRBV20-1	TRBJ2-5	CSASSGGSVRETQYF
TRBV20-1	TRBJ2-5	CSARHIRGRGTQYF
TRBV7-6	TRBJ2-6	CASSLIRSGSGANVLTF
TRBV12-3/TRBV12-4	TRBJ1-2	CASSSGTGSLRGYTF
TRBV12-3/TRBV12-4	TRBJ1-2	CASSLELYGYTF
TRBV5-1	TRBJ2-2	CASSPNPQTSRGELFF
TRBV6-6	TRBJ1-3	CASSYGNTIYF
TRBV29-1	TRBJ2-2	CSVAQGQNTGELFF
TRBV20-1	TRBJ2-7	CSAGTGQYEQYF
TRBV7-8	TRBJ2-1	CASSLRDRVYNEQFF
TRBV5-1	TRBJ2-3	CASSLGPTPSDTQYF
TRBV18	TRBJ1-6	CASSPRTGGNSPLHF
TRBV18	TRBJ1-1	CANSRDPNTEAFF
TRBV28	TRBJ2-5	CASSPAGAASQETQYF
TRBV5-1	TRBJ1-5	CASSPEGTGEQPQHF
TRBV4-3	TRBJ2-1	CASSQDITAGGYNEQFF
TRBV5-1	TRBJ1-5	CASSSDSPDQPQHF
TRBV29-1	TRBJ2-4	CSTRQGSRHDIQYF
TRBV29-1	TRBJ2-7	CSVGLGQGYEQYF
TRBV4-3	TRBJ1-3	CASSQEPVSGNTIYF
TRBV5-6	TRBJ1-2	CASSFGQGSGYTF
TRBV27	TRBJ2-4	CASSPGQGKRGAKNIQYF
TRBV20-1	TRBJ2-7	CSASSIPYEQYF
TRBV20-1	TRBJ2-1	CSAPSGLAGGSYNEQFF
TRBV20-1	TRBJ2-2	CSAEYILTGPNTGELFF
TRBV3-1	TRBJ1-2	CASSQDLSGGGYTF
TRBV12-3/TRBV12-4	TRBJ1-2	CASSPHQGGGAYGYTF
TRBV7-9	TRBJ2-2	CASSLVAGAITGELFF
TRBV20-1	TRBJ2-7	CSARDRRGGYEQYF
TRBV5-6	TRBJ2-3	CASRRQTSSTDTQYF
TRBV7-6	TRBJ2-1	CASSLSTSGSPYEQFF
TRBV4-2	TRBJ2-5	CASSPSSGGETQYF
TRBV5-1	TRBJ1-2	CASSSGELRYGYTF
TRBV6-2/TRBV6-3	TRBJ2-7	CASSPRLRTGGFQTRLHEQYF
TRBV12-3/TRBV12-4	TRBJ2-7	CASSGGGKSPYEQYF
TRBV12-3/TRBV12-4	TRBJ1-2	CASSLNRNLYGYTF
TRBV16	TRBJ2-7	CASSLLGNYEQYF
TRBV21-1	TRBJ2-1	CASSTQGQGGYNEQFF
TRBV10-3	TRBJ2-1	CAISETGLAGSNEQFF
TRBV20-1	TRBJ2-3	CSARGLLGGVGTDTQYF
TRBV12-3/TRBV12-4	TRBJ2-5	CASSLGGRPGETQYF
TRBV4-1	TRBJ1-1	CASSWDREVTFNTEAFF
TRBV29-1	TRBJ1-2	CSVEAGPRSYGYTF
TRBV28	TRBJ2-5	CASSLSNWYQETQYF
TRBV28	TRBJ2-7	CASSLYGQGAYEQYF
TRBV7-9	TRBJ2-3	CASSTGPLGGDTQYF